Listed here are 24 T cell receptor beta chains from one sample, sequenced in a study of T cell responses to AZD1222 COVID-19 vaccine. Here immunoSEQ multiplex PCR was the method, and the copy in TCRdb shows in-frame clones only, minus some. The sample has some 48,000 clones, 86% seen once. The specimen was peripheral blood, collected 28 days after the second AZD1222 dose. These receptors were taken from an adult who received the AZD1222 COVID-19 vaccine.

The chain employs TRBV5-1 and TRBJ2-5; 7 positions agree with TRBD1. After removal of 2 bases from V and 5 bases from J, the junction contained 12 bases not matched to a gene. CDR1 is SGHRS and CDR2 is YFSETQ in the germline V gene. The CDR3 extends over 16 amino acids. The CDR3 DNA follows: TGCGCCAGCAGCTTATCTACGACAGGGTTGATCGAGACCCAGTACTTC. Encoded protein: CASSLSTTGLIETQYF.

The chain recombines TRBV10-2 with TRBJ1-5; 8 nucleotides align to TRBD1. This CDR3 has 13 residues. Per germline, CDR1 WSHSY and CDR2 SAAADI. Unmatched junction bases numbered 6, after V lost 8 bases and J lost 6 bases. CDR3 residues: CASGDRGTQPQHF. Written as DNA, the CDR3 is TGCGCCAGCGGAGACAGGGGTACTCAGCCCCAGCATTTT.

This chain connects TRBV7-2 to TRBJ2-5, with TRBD2 identical over 8 bases. Losses at the gene ends were 4 bases for V and 4 bases for J; bases not matched to a gene: 8. Germline CDR1 reads SGHTA; CDR2 reads FQGNSA. The CDR3 is made up of 15 amino acids. The CDR3 here is CASSSDFSGIETQYF. The DNA for the CDR3 is TGTGCCAGCAGCTCGGATTTTAGCGGGATAGAGACCCAGTACTTC.

The chain couples TRBV6-5 to TRBJ2-3; D call uncertain. The CDR3 spans 11 residues. V shed 5 bases and J shed 2 bases, with 2 bases lying between them. Germline assignment: CDR1 MNHEY and CDR2 SVGAGI. The CDR3 loop is CASSNTDTQYF. The CDR3 DNA is TGTGCCAGCAGTAACACAGATACGCAGTATTTT.

The chain carries TRBV5-4 and TRBJ2-3; 10 nucleotides line up with TRBD2. Germline assignment: CDR1 SGHNT and CDR2 YYREEE (reference sequence). The V gene end was trimmed by 3 bases and the J gene end by 6 bases; junction bases not matched to a gene: 10. The length of the CDR3 is 16 residues. The CDR3 spells CASSWGAGGPGDTQYF. In DNA, the CDR3 is TGTGCCAGCAGCTGGGGAGCGGGAGGGCCGGGTGATACGCAGTATTTT.

The chain employs TRBV19 and TRBJ1-2; D is unclear. CDR1 and CDR2 from the germline V gene are LNHDA and SQIVND (reference sequence). This CDR3 region has 15 residues. V shed 1 base and J shed 3 bases, with 12 bases lying between them. CDR3 in DNA: TGTGCCAGTAGTATAGCAGGTGCATGGGACTATGGCTACACCTTC. This sequence encodes CASSIAGAWDYGYTF.

CDR3 bases: TGCAGCGGTAGTAGAGGAGGAGGAAACACCATATATTTT. Protein product: CSGSRGGGNTIYF. The V and J genes are TRBV29-1 and TRBJ1-3, with D unresolved. CDR3 length: 13 residues. V lost 7 bases and J 4 bases, leaving 14 bases between the germline ends. Germline CDR1 and CDR2: SQVTM and ANQGSEA.

In its sample, this clone was seen a few times. The CDR3 region has the DNA TGTGCCAGCTCAGAGCTCGGACAGGGAAATCAGCCCCAGCATTTT. Translation gives CASSELGQGNQPQHF. J is TRBJ1-5 and V is TRBV18; TRBD1 matches at 8 bases. V was pared by 5 bases and J by 4 bases, with 7 bases of the junction left unmatched. This CDR3 comprises 15 residues. The germline V gene has CDR1 KGHSH and CDR2 LQKENI. Full variable domain (outside the CDR3, taken from reference TRBV18 and TRBJ1-5): NAGVMQNPRHLVRRRGQEARLRCSPMKGHSHVYWYRQLPEEGLKFMVYLQKENIIDESGMPKERFSAEFPKEGPSILRIQQVVRGDSAAYFCASSELGQGNQPQHFGDGTRLSIL.

The rearrangement links TRBV29-1 to TRBJ2-1, with D maybe TRBD2 (6 bases). Germline CDR1 reads SQVTM; CDR2 reads ANQGSEA. V was pared by 4 bases and J by 0 bases, with 16 bases between. The CDR3 consists of 16 residues. This chain's CDR3 is CSVGRLVGSSYNEQFF. CDR3 sequence (DNA): TGCAGCGTTGGTCGACTAGTTGGGAGCTCCTACAATGAGCAGTTCTTC.

The table lists this clone with a count of one. The chain carries TRBV27 and TRBJ1-2; 7 nucleotides agree with TRBD1. Trimming took 6 bases from V and 2 from J; bases not matched to a gene: 6. The germline V gene encodes CDR1 MNHEY and CDR2 SMNVEV (reference sequence). This CDR3 has 14 amino acids. As DNA, the CDR3 is TGTGCCAGCAGACAAGACAGGGCAAACTATGGCTACACCTTC. As protein: CASRQDRANYGYTF.

V and J are TRBV30 and TRBJ1-2; TRBD1 matches 8 bases. The J segment lost 8 bases and the V segment lost 3 bases, leaving 11 bases of the junction unmatched. Germline V gene sequence: CDR1 GTSNPN, CDR2 SVGIG (reference sequence). CDR3 size: 14 residues. CDR3 in amino acids: CAWSDLDRGKGYTF. The CDR3 DNA follows: TGTGCCTGGAGCGACCTAGACAGGGGAAAGGGCTACACCTTC.

DNA of the CDR3: TGTGCCAGCAGCTGGGAGTCTCTCACGGACATTCAGTACTTC. It encodes CASSWESLTDIQYF. V and J are TRBV5-6 and TRBJ2-4; a possible D gene is TRBD2 (5 bases). V lost 3 bases to trimming and J lost 8 bases, with 15 bases between them. Germline CDR1 reads SGHDT; CDR2 reads YYEEEE. CDR3 size: 14 residues.

This chain connects TRBV7-6 to TRBJ2-1; 11 nucleotides line up with TRBD2. The CDR3 is made up of 15 amino acids. The germline gives CDR1 SGHVS, CDR2 FNYEAQ. V lost 4 bases to trimming and J lost 8 bases; unmatched junction nucleotides: 7. The CDR3 spells CASSSTSGSVYEQFF. The CDR3, as DNA: TGTGCCAGCAGCTCTACTAGCGGGAGTGTCTATGAGCAGTTCTTC.

This clone was seen just once. Because the CDR3's place on the DNA is in doubt, the DNA is left out and the CDR3 is given as listed by TCRdb. This chain uses TRBV21-1 with TRBJ2-2; TRBD2 is the table's D call, not checked against the DNA. TRBV21-1 is noted as a pseudogene. The CDR3 adds up to 21 amino acids, both ends counted. CDR3 region: CASSKLATVGFGATESGELFF.

The chain is built from TRBV10-2 and TRBJ2-7; possibly TRBD1 or TRBD2 for D (5 bases each). The V gene lost 0 bases and the J gene lost 0 bases, with 9 bases spanning the gap. This CDR3 contains 15 residues. CDR1 is WSHSY, CDR2 SAAADI, per germline. The CDR3 reads CASSESAGSSYEQYF. The CDR3 region has the DNA TGCGCCAGCAGTGAGTCGGCAGGGAGCTCCTACGAGCAGTACTTC.

V and J are TRBV5-1 and TRBJ1-1; D is ambiguous. Germline values: CDR1 SGHRS, CDR2 YFSETQ. CDR3 length equals 16 residues. V was trimmed by 5 bases and J by 2 bases, leaving 19 bases between them. CDR3 sequence reads: CASRRGDRVDNTEAFF. CDR3 DNA sequence: TGCGCCAGCAGACGTGGCGACCGGGTCGATAACACTGAAGCTTTCTTT.

CDR3 in amino acids: CASSQESVGTGLYNEQFF. The CDR3 coding sequence is TGCGCCAGCAGCCAAGAAAGCGTCGGAACAGGACTTTACAATGAGCAGTTCTTC. This sequence joins TRBV4-3 and TRBJ2-1, with D perhaps being TRBD1 or TRBD2 (5 bases each). The V end lost 0 bases, the J end lost 4 bases, and 19 bases lay between the germline ends. Germline values: CDR1 LGHNA, CDR2 YSLEER. The CDR3 totals 18 residues.

The V call is TRBV4-2, the J call TRBJ1-1, with D hard to call. V lost 1 base and J lost 10, with 10 bases in between. CDR3 length: 12 residues. Per germline, CDR1 LGHNA and CDR2 YNFKEQ. The CDR3 spells CASSQGLPRAFF. Here the CDR3 DNA reads TGTGCCAGCAGCCAAGGCCTCCCCAGAGCTTTCTTT.

This clone was counted once. The rearrangement links TRBV19 to TRBJ1-3; TRBD1 agrees at 7 bases. Germline loops: CDR1 LNHDA, CDR2 SQIVND (reference sequence). The CDR3 consists of 17 residues. V trimming: 7 bases; J trimming: 1 base; junction bases outside the gene matches: 13. This chain's CDR3 is CASTHLDRALSGNTIYF. CDR3 nucleotides: TGTGCCAGTACCCACCTTGACAGGGCATTGTCTGGAAACACCATATATTTT.

The CDR3 loop reads CASSSIDSPYEQYF. The CDR3 bases are TGTGCCAGCAGCTCAATCGACTCACCTTACGAGCAGTACTTC. V and J are TRBV5-8 and TRBJ2-7, with D hard to call. From germline, CDR1 is SGHTS and CDR2 YDEGEE. Trimming pared 3 bases from V and 4 bases from J, leaving 14 bases between. This CDR3 contains 14 residues.

This clone was seen once. The chain uses TRBV19 and TRBJ1-1; D is uncertain. This CDR3 has 15 amino acids. V was trimmed by 2 bases and J by 0 bases, leaving 10 bases between them. Germline CDR1 is LNHDA and CDR2 is SQIVND (reference sequence). The CDR3 DNA sequence: TGTGCCAGTAGTATAACACACCCGATGAACACTGAAGCTTTCTTT. Its translation: CASSITHPMNTEAFF.

DNA for the CDR3: TGTGCCAGCAGGGGGGACATGGGGCTTGGGGATGAGCAGTTCTTC. Protein sequence: CASRGDMGLGDEQFF. The rearrangement links TRBV27 to TRBJ2-1, with a weak D call TRBD1 (6 bases). Germline values: CDR1 MNHEY, CDR2 SMNVEV (reference sequence). Trimming removed 6 bases at V and 8 bases at J, with 20 bases between. The CDR3 spans 15 residues.

J is TRBJ2-1 and V is TRBV18; D is unresolved. Germline V gives CDR1 KGHSH, CDR2 LQKENI. The CDR3 is 14 amino acids. Deletions cut 3 bases from V and 8 bases from J, with 14 bases between. CDR3 bases: TGTGCCAGCTCACCGTACGGACCAAAGGATGAGCAGTTCTTC. Residues: CASSPYGPKDEQFF.

This chain joins TRBV28 and TRBJ2-6; the D gene could be TRBD1 or TRBD2 (6 bases each). V was pared by 6 bases and J by 0 bases, with 15 bases between. Germline CDR1 MDHEN, CDR2 SYDVKM. This CDR3 has 17 amino acids. DNA of the CDR3: TGTGCCAGCAGCCACGGGGGCTACCGCTCTGGGGCCAACGTCCTGACTTTC. Residues: CASSHGGYRSGANVLTF.